This T cell receptor beta chain was obtained from a study of graft-versus-host responses after intestinal transplantation. Study-wide background: Anti-thymocyte globulin induction preceded three to four years of tacrolimus and steroid maintenance in all recipients.

V gave up 5 bases and J gave up 5 bases, with 15 bases separating them. CDR1 is SGHRS, CDR2 YFSETQ, per germline. CDR3 length: 14 amino acids. Comment on this clone: What it recognizes is unknown.

Generated by immunoSEQ multiplex PCR, the TCRdb table keeps only in-frame clones and is missing some. The table records 100,000 to 140,000 clones, roughly 87% of them present only once. Broader study findings: The study found high graft-versus-host to host-versus-graft clonal ratios in allografts of patients with graft-donor T cell macrochimerism.

The sequences come from unstimulated CD4+ T cells sorted from spleen or lymph node cells, collected before transplant. This clonotype originated in a human donor who was the organ donor for an intestinal transplant. The rearrangement joins TRBV5-1 to TRBJ2-3, with TRBD2 as a possible D gene (5 bases). The CDR3 DNA reads TGCGCCAGCAGACTAGTCTTGGCGCGAGATACGCAGTATTTT. Translated, it gives CASRLVLARDTQYF. The full variable domain, rest sourced from reference TRBV5-1 and TRBJ2-3, is KAGVTQTPRYLIKTRGQQVTLSCSPISGHRSVSWYQQTPGQGLQFLFEYFSETQRNKGNFPGRFSGRQFSNSRSEMNVSTLELGDSALYLCASRLVLARDTQYFGPGTRLTVL.